This T cell receptor beta chain is drawn from a study of blood T cell repertoires in COVID-19. Across the whole study: Specimens from acute and convalescent COVID-19 originated in the United States, Italy and Spain.

Profiling relied on immunoSEQ multiplex PCR, and the TCRdb table lists in-frame clones only, not all of them. Here the sample spans 200,000 to 300,000 clones, 65% to 85% being singletons. The V gene's germline CDR1 is SQVTM and CDR2 ANQGSEA. Trimming removed 6 bases from V and 2 bases from J, with 18 bases in between. This CDR3 has 15 amino acids. Material: peripheral blood. The receptor was derived from a human donor in a cohort sampled during active COVID-19. This sequence joins TRBV29-1 and TRBJ2-3; D unclear. The DNA for the CDR3 is TGCAGCGTCACGACTTATACTGGTTTCACAGATACGCAGTATTTT. This translates into CSVTTYTGFTDTQYF.